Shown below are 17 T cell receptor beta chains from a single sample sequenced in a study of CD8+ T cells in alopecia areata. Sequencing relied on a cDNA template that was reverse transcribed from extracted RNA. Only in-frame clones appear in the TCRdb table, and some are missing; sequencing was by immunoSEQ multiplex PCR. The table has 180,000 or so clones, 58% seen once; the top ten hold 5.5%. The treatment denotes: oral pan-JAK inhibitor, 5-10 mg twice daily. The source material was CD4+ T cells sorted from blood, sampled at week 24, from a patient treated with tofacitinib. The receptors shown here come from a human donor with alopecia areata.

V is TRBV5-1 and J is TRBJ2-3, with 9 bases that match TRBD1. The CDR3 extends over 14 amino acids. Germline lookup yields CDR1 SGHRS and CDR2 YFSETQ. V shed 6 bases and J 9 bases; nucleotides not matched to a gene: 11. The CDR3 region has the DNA TGCGCCAGCAACCCGGACAGGGGAGTCGAAACGCAGTATTTT. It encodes CASNPDRGVETQYF. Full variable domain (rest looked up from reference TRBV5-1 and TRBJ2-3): KAGVTQTPRYLIKTRGQQVTLSCSPISGHRSVSWYQQTPGQGLQFLFEYFSETQRNKGNFPGRFSGRQFSNSRSEMNVSTLELGDSALYLCASNPDRGVETQYFGPGTRLTVL.

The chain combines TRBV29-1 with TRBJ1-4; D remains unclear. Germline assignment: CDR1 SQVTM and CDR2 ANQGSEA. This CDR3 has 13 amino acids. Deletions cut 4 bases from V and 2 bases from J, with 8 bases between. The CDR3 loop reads CSVGLGTNEKLFF. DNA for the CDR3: TGCAGCGTTGGCCTGGGTACTAATGAAAAACTGTTTTTT.

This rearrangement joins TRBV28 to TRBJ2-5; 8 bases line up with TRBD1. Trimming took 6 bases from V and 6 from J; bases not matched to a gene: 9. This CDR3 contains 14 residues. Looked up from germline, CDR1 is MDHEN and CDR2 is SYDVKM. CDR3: CASRSSGGVKTQYF. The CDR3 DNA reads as TGTGCCAGCAGGTCGTCAGGGGGCGTCAAGACCCAGTACTTC.

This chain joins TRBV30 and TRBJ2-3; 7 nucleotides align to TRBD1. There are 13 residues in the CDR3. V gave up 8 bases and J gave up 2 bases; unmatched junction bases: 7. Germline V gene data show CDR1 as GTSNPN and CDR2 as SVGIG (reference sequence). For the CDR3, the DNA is TGTGCCCGGGACAGATCAACCACAGATACGCAGTATTTT. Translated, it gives CARDRSTTDTQYF.

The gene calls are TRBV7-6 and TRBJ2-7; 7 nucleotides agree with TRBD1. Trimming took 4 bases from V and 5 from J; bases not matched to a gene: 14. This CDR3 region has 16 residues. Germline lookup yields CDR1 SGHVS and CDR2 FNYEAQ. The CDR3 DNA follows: TGTGCCAGCAGCTCACCTAAGACAGGGTTGGTACACGAGCAGTACTTC. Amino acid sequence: CASSSPKTGLVHEQYF.

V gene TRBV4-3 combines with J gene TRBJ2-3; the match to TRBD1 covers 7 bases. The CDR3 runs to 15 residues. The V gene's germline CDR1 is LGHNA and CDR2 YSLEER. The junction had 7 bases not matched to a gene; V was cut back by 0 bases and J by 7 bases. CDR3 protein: CASSQDGGQRYTQYF. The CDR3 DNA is TGCGCCAGCAGCCAAGATGGGGGACAGCGCTATACGCAGTATTTT.

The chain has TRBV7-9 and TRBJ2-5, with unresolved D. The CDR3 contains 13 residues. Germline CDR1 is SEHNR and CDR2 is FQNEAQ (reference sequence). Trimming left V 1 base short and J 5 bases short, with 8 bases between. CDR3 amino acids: CASSLVTWETQYF. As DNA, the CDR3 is TGTGCCAGCAGCTTAGTGACGTGGGAGACCCAGTACTTC.

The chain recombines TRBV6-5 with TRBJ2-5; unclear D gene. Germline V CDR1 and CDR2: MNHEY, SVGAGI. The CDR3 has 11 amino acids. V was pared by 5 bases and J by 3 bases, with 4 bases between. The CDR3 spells CASSRKETQYF. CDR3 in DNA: TGTGCCAGCAGTCGGAAAGAGACCCAGTACTTC.

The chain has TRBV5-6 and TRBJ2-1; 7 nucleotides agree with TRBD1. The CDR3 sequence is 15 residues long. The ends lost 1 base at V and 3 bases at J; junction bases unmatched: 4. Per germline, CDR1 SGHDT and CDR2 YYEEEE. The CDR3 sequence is CASSLKDRLYNEQFF. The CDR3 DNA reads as TGTGCCAGCAGCTTGAAGGACAGGCTCTACAATGAGCAGTTCTTC.

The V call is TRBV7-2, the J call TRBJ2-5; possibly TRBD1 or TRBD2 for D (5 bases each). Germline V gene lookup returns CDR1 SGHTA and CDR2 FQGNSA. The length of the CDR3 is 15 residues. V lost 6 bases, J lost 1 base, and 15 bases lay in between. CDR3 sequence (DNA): TGTGCCAGCAGTTCCCTCGGGGCAGTCCAAGAGACCCAGTACTTC. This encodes CASSSLGAVQETQYF.

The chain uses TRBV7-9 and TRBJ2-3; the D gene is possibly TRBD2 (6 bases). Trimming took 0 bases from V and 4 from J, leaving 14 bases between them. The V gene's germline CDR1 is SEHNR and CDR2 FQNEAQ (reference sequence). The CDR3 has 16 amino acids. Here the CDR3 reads CASSLARDGGADTQYF. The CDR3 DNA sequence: TGTGCCAGCAGCTTAGCGCGGGACGGGGGAGCAGATACGCAGTATTTT. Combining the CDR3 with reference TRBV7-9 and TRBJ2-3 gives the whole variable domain DTGVSQNPRHKITKRGQNVTFRCDPISEHNRLYWYRQTLGQGPEFLTYFQNEAQLEKSRLLSDRFSAERPKGSFSTLEIQRTEQGDSAMYLCASSLARDGGADTQYFGPGTRLTVL.

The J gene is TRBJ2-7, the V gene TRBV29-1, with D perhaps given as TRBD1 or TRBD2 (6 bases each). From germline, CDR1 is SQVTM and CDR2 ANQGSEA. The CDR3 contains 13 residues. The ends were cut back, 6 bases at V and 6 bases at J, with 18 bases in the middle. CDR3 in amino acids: CSVRSRTGAEQYF. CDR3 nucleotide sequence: TGCAGCGTCCGATCAAGAACGGGGGCCGAGCAGTACTTC.

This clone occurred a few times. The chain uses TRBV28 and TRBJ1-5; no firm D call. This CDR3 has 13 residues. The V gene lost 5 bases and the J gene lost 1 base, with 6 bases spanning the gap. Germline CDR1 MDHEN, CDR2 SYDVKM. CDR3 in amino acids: CASSRLSNQPQHF. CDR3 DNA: TGTGCCAGCAGTCGATTGAGCAATCAGCCCCAGCATTTT.

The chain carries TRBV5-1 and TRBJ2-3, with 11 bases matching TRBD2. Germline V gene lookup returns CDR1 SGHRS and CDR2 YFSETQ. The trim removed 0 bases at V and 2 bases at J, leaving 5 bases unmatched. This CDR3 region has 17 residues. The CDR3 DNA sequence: TGCGCCAGCAGCTTGGCCACTAGCGGGGGTTTCACAGATACGCAGTATTTT. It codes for CASSLATSGGFTDTQYF. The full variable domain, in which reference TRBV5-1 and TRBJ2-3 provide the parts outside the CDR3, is KAGVTQTPRYLIKTRGQQVTLSCSPISGHRSVSWYQQTPGQGLQFLFEYFSETQRNKGNFPGRFSGRQFSNSRSEMNVSTLELGDSALYLCASSLATSGGFTDTQYFGPGTRLTVL.

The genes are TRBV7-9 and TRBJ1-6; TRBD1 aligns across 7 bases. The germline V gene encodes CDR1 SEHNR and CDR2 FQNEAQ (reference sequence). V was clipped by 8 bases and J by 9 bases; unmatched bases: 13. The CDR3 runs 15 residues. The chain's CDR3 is CASGMTGSRSSPLHF. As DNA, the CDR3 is TGTGCCAGCGGGATGACAGGGAGCCGGAGTTCACCCCTCCACTTT.

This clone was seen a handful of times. The CDR3 nucleotides are TGTGCCAGCAGCTACCCCGGGGAGCTGTTTTTT. Its protein is CASSYPGELFF. The V gene is TRBV7-2, the J gene TRBJ2-2; D ambiguous. The germline V gene has CDR1 SGHTA and CDR2 FQGNSA. Trimming took 4 bases from V and 6 from J, leaving 3 bases between them. This CDR3 is built from 11 residues.

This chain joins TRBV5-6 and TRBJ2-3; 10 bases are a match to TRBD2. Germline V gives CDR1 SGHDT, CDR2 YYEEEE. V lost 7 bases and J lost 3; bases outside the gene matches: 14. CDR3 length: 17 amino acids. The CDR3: CASCGALAGGRTDTQYF. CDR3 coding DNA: TGTGCCAGCTGTGGCGCTTTAGCGGGAGGAAGGACAGATACGCAGTATTTT.